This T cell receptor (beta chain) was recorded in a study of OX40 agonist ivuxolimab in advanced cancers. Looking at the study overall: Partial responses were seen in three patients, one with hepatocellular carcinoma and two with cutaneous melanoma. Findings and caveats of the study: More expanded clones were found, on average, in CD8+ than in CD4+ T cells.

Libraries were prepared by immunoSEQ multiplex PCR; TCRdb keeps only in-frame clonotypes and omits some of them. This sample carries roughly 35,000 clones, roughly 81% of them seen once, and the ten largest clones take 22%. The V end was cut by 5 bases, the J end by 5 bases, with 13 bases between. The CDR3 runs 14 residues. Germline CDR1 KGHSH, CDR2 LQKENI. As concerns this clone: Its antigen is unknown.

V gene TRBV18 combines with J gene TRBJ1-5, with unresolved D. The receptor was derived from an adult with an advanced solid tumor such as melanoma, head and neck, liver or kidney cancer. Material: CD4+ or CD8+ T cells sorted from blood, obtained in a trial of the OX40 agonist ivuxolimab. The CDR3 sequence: CASSTNIADQPQHF. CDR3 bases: TGTGCCAGCTCAACCAATATCGCGGATCAGCCCCAGCATTTT.